These 17 T cell receptor beta chains originate from one sample sequenced in a study of T-cell memory formation after mild COVID-19. TCRdb re-analysed the 5' RACE reads in MiXCR, keeping a single row per CDR3 protein. The profile shows around 510,000 distinct CDR3 sequences, roughly 21% of them singletons. Source material: PBMCs or a T cell subset sorted from them (not recorded which). The receptor set was obtained from an adult woman who had mild COVID-19 (a few samples of this study predate the infection). Cell type and time point are not known.

This clonotype was recorded a few times. The genes are TRBV24-1 and TRBJ1-5; D remains unclear. The V end was cut by 0 bases, the J end by 4 bases, with 3 bases between. The CDR3 has 13 amino acids. In germline, CDR1 is KGHDR, CDR2 SFDVKD. CDR3 coding DNA: TGTGCCACCAGTGATTTGGGTAATCAGCCCCAGCATTTT. It is translated as CATSDLGNQPQHF.

The chain joins TRBV20-1 to TRBJ1-1; a weak D match, TRBD1 (5 bases). V dropped 2 bases and J dropped 5 bases, with 21 bases sitting between them. This CDR3 contains 16 residues. The germline gives CDR1 DFQATT, CDR2 SNEGSKA (reference sequence). The DNA for the CDR3 is TGCAGTGCTAGACTACCGCCCCGCGGCAGGGAAACTGAAGCTTTCTTT. Amino acids: CSARLPPRGRETEAFF.

The rearrangement links TRBV5-1 to TRBJ2-1, with TRBD2 identical over 11 bases. Germline values: CDR1 SGHRS, CDR2 YFSETQ. V was pared by 0 bases and J by 8 bases, with 10 bases of the junction left unmatched. The CDR3 spans 17 residues. The CDR3 sequence: CASSLAKTSGVSDEQFF. The CDR3 bases are TGCGCCAGCAGCTTGGCTAAGACTAGCGGGGTGAGCGATGAGCAGTTCTTC.

The J gene is TRBJ2-7, the V gene TRBV7-2, with TRBD2 identical over 15 bases. From germline, CDR1 is SGHTA and CDR2 FQGNSA. Trimming removed 5 bases from V and 5 bases from J; junction bases left unmatched: 4. The length of the CDR3 is 15 residues. DNA for the CDR3: TGTGCCAGCAGCCCCCGGACTAGCGGGAGGGACGAGCAGTACTTC. This encodes CASSPRTSGRDEQYF.

The rearrangement links TRBV14 to TRBJ1-1, with D maybe TRBD1 (6 bases). V gave up 8 bases and J gave up 9 bases, with 13 bases separating them. CDR1 SGHDN and CDR2 FVKESK come from the germline V gene. This CDR3 spans 11 amino acids. CDR3 sequence (DNA): TGTGCCAGCGGGCAGCAGGGGAAAGCTTTCTTT. Translation: CASGQQGKAFF.

This clonotype was counted between two and nine times. The chain has TRBV20-1 and TRBJ2-7; TRBD2 agrees at 7 bases. The length of the CDR3 is 14 residues. Germline lookup yields CDR1 DFQATT and CDR2 SNEGSKA (reference sequence). Trimming cost V 0 bases and J 7 bases; bases outside gene matches: 9. The CDR3 nucleotides are TGCAGTGCTAGAGATCGGGGGGTCATCGAGGAGCAGTACTTC. Translating it yields CSARDRGVIEEQYF.

This clonotype turned up a few times. The CDR3 reads CASSIGATAEAFF. In DNA form, the CDR3 reads TGTGCCAGTAGTATCGGGGCAACCGCTGAAGCTTTCTTT. V gene TRBV19 combines with J gene TRBJ1-1; possible D gene TRBD1, 5 bases. V lost 3 bases and J lost 6, with 11 bases in between. CDR3 length: 13 amino acids. Germline V gene sequence: CDR1 LNHDA, CDR2 SQIVND (reference sequence).

This chain joins TRBV29-1 and TRBJ1-2; 7 bases fit TRBD1. The V and J ends lost 4 bases and 4 bases, in that order; junction bases with no gene match: 6. Germline loops: CDR1 SQVTM, CDR2 ANQGSEA. This CDR3 region has 13 residues. The CDR3: CSVVTGESYGYTF. The CDR3, as DNA: TGCAGCGTTGTAACAGGGGAGAGCTATGGCTACACCTTC.

In DNA, the CDR3 is TGCGCCAGCAGCCAAGCGGGCGGACAGGGATTAGATACGCAGTATTTT. Translating it yields CASSQAGGQGLDTQYF. The chain has TRBV4-3 and TRBJ2-3, with 8 bases matching TRBD1. The CDR3 runs to 16 residues. V was clipped by 1 base and J by 5 bases; unmatched bases: 8. Germline loops: CDR1 LGHNA, CDR2 YSLEER.

The chain combines TRBV4-2 with TRBJ2-3; TRBD2 matches at 15 bases. The CDR3 spans 19 residues. J lost 1 base, V lost 0 bases, and 5 bases had no gene match. CDR1 is LGHNA and CDR2 is YNFKEQ in the germline V gene. DNA for the CDR3: TGTGCCAGCAGCCAAGAGATGGGACTAGCGGGGGGACGCACAGATACGCAGTATTTT. Residues: CASSQEMGLAGGRTDTQYF.

This clonotype has a count of ten or more. The J gene is TRBJ2-7, the V gene TRBV19; 8 nucleotides match TRBD1. CDR3 length: 15 amino acids. Germline V CDR1 and CDR2: LNHDA, SQIVND (reference sequence). V trimming: 1 base; J trimming: 2 bases; junction bases outside the gene matches: 4. The DNA of the CDR3 is TGTGCCAGTAGTATAGCCGGGACAGGTGCCTACGAGCAGTACTTC. Its translation is CASSIAGTGAYEQYF.

This clonotype came up a few times. V and J are TRBV7-9 and TRBJ2-2; D is perhaps TRBD1 or TRBD2 (5 bases each). The length of the CDR3 is 12 residues. Germline CDR1 reads SEHNR; CDR2 reads FQNEAQ (reference sequence). The CDR3 DNA is TGTGCAGTGGGGGAGAGCACCGGGGAGCTGTTTTTT. Translated, it gives CAVGESTGELFF.

The V and J genes are TRBV6-5 and TRBJ1-4; D call uncertain. The CDR3 is 15 residues long. V was shortened by 3 bases and J by 7 bases, with 15 bases between the two germline ends. Germline loops: CDR1 MNHEY, CDR2 SVGAGI. CDR3 sequence (DNA): TGTGCCAGCAGTTATAATCGCGACGGCGGTGAAAAACTGTTTTTT. This gives the protein CASSYNRDGGEKLFF.

This chain joins TRBV20-1 and TRBJ2-7; TRBD1 matches 8 bases. J gave up 4 bases and V 1 base, and 12 bases lay outside the gene matches. Germline loops: CDR1 DFQATT, CDR2 SNEGSKA (reference sequence). CDR3 length equals 16 residues. DNA of the CDR3: TGCAGTGCTAGAGGGGGTAGGAGACAGGGGATTTACGAGCAGTACTTC. Protein sequence: CSARGGRRQGIYEQYF.

The chain has TRBV7-2 and TRBJ2-5; D may be TRBD2 (5 bases). V was pared by 5 bases and J by 4 bases, with 14 bases between. The CDR3 is made up of 14 amino acids. Germline assignment: CDR1 SGHTA and CDR2 FQGNSA. The CDR3 loop reads CASSRALGSETQYF. The CDR3, as DNA: TGTGCCAGCAGCCGGGCACTAGGGTCAGAGACCCAGTACTTC.

V gene TRBV27 combines with J gene TRBJ2-1, with 12 bases matching TRBD2. V dropped 5 bases and J dropped 14; count of bases not matched to a gene: 7. Germline-derived CDR1 and CDR2 are MNHEY and SMNVEV (reference sequence). This CDR3 spans 13 amino acids. DNA for the CDR3: TGTGCCAGCAGTCCACGGACTAGCGGGGTAGAGTTCTTC. This encodes CASSPRTSGVEFF.

The chain couples TRBV5-1 to TRBJ1-2, with 7 nucleotides matching TRBD1. The germline V gene has CDR1 SGHRS and CDR2 YFSETQ. The CDR3 totals 14 residues. V lost 3 bases to trimming and J lost 6 bases; unmatched junction nucleotides: 8. The CDR3 loop is CASSSDYRGNGYTF. CDR3 nucleotides: TGCGCCAGCAGCTCGGACTACAGGGGAAATGGCTACACCTTC.